Following are 2 T cell receptor beta chains from one sample sequenced in a study of T-cell memory formation after mild COVID-19. Using its own MiXCR run on the 5' RACE reads, TCRdb lists one record per CDR3 protein. The table has approximately 100,000 distinct CDR3 sequences, around a quarter seen once. Sequenced sample: PBMCs or a T cell subset sorted from them (not recorded which). These receptors were obtained from a man aged 18 to 29 who had mild COVID-19 (a few samples of this study predate the infection). Cell type and time point are not known.

The chain employs TRBV7-2 and TRBJ2-1; a possible D gene is TRBD2 (6 bases). Trimming removed 3 bases at V and 6 bases at J, with 9 bases between. CDR3 length equals 13 residues. Germline values: CDR1 SGHTA, CDR2 FQGNSA. CDR3 amino acids: CASSFTTSNEQFF. CDR3 coding DNA: TGTGCCAGCAGCTTCACGACTAGCAATGAGCAGTTCTTC.

The chain uses TRBV12-3 or TRBV12-4 and TRBJ1-2, with D possibly matching TRBD1 (6 bases). There are 14 residues in the CDR3. V was trimmed by 0 bases and J by 7 bases, leaving 12 bases between them. The CDR3 here is CASSLAGGGGGYTF. The CDR3 coding sequence is TGTGCCAGCAGTTTAGCAGGGGGAGGAGGTGGCTACACCTTC.